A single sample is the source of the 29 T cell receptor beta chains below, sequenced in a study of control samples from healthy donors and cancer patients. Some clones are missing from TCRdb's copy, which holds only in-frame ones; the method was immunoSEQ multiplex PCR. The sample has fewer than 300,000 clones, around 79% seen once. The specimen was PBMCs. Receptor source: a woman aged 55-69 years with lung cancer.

CDR3 nucleotides: TGCGCCAGCAGCCAACCTCTGACAGGGGGCGCGGGGGGCTACACCTTC. Amino acid sequence: CASSQPLTGGAGGYTF. V usage is TRBV4-1 and J usage is TRBJ1-2; 10 bases fit TRBD1. There are 16 residues in the CDR3. Germline lookup yields CDR1 MGHRA and CDR2 YSYEKL. The V and J ends lost 2 bases and 8 bases, in that order; junction bases with no gene match: 11.

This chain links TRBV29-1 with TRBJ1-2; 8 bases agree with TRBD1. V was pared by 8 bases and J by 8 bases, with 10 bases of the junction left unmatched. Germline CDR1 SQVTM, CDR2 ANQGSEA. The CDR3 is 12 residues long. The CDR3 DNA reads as TGCAGCTTATCGACAGGGGTTTCGGGCTACACCTTC. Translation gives CSLSTGVSGYTF. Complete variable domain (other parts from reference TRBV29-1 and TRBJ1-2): SAVISQKPSRDICQRGTSLTIQCQVDSQVTMMFWYRQQPGQSLTLIATANQGSEATYESGFVIDKFPISRPNLTFSTLTVSNMSPEDSSIYLCSLSTGVSGYTFGSGTRLTVV.

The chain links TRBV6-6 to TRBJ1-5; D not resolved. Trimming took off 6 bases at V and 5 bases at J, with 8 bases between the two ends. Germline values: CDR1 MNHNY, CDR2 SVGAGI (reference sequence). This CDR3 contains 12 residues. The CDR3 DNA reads TGTGCCAGCAGCCCCGCATATCAGCCCCAGCATTTT. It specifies CASSPAYQPQHF.

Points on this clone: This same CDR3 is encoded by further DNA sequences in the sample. The CDR3 bases are TGTGCCAGCAGCCCAGACTCTAACTATGGCTACACCTTC. This translates into CASSPDSNYGYTF. The chain links TRBV7-3 to TRBJ1-2; D gene ambiguous. CDR3 length: 13 amino acids. V was clipped by 5 bases and J by 0 bases, with 7 bases between them. CDR1 and CDR2 from the germline V gene are SGHTA and FQGTGA.

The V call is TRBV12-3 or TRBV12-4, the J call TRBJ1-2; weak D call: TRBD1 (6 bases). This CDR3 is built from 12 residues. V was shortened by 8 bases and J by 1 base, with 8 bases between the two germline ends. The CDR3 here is CASGGLNYGYTF. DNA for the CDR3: TGTGCCAGCGGGGGCCTTAACTATGGCTACACCTTC.

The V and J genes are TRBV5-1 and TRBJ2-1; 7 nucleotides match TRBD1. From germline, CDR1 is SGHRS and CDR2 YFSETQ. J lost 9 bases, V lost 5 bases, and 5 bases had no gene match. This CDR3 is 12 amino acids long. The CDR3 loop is CASRITGAEQFF. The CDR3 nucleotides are TGCGCCAGCAGGATAACAGGGGCTGAGCAGTTCTTC.

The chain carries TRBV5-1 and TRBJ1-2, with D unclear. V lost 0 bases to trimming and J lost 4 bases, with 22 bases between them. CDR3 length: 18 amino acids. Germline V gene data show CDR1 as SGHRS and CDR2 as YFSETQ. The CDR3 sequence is CASSLDRRTYAVPYGYTF. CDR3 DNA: TGCGCCAGCAGCTTGGATCGTAGGACTTACGCCGTCCCCTATGGCTACACCTTC.

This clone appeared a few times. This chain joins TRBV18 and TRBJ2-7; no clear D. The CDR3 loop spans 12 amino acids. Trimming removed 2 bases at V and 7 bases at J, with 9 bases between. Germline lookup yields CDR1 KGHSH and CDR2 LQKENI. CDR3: CASSPEVGEQYF. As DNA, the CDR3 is TGTGCCAGCTCACCAGAGGTAGGGGAGCAGTACTTC.

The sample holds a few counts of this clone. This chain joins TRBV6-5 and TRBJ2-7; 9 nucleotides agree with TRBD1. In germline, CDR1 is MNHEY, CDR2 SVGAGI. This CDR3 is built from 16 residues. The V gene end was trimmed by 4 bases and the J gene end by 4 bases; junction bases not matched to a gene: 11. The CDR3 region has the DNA TGTGCCAGCAGTTTGGCTTTACCGGGACAGGGATACGAGCAGTACTTC. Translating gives CASSLALPGQGYEQYF.

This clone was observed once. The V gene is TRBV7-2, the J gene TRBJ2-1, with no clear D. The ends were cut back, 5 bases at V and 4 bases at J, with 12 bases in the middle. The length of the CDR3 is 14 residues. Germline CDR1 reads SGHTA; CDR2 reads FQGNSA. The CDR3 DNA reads TGTGCCAGCAGCCCGTCTGGATCTTACAATGAGCAGTTCTTC. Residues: CASSPSGSYNEQFF.

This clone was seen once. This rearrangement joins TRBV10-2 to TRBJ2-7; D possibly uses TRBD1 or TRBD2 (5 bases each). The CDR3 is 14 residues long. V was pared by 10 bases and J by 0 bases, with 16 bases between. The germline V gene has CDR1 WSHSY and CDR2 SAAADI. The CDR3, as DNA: TGCGCCACCGGGGCCGTATTCAACTCCTACGAGCAGTACTTC. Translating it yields CATGAVFNSYEQYF.

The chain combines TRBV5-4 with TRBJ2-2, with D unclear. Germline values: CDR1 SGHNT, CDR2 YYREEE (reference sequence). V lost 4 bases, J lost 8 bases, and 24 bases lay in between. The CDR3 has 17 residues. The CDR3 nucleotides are TGTGCCAGCAGCCCGTCCCCTGACCGCACTTTATTGGGGGAGCTGTTTTTT. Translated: CASSPSPDRTLLGELFF.

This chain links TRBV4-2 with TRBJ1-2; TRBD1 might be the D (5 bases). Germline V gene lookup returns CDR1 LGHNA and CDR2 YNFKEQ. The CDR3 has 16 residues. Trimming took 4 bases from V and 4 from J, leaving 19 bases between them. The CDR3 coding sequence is TGTGCCAGCAGCCCCAATCGTATCGGGGGACCCTATGGCTACACCTTC. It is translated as CASSPNRIGGPYGYTF.

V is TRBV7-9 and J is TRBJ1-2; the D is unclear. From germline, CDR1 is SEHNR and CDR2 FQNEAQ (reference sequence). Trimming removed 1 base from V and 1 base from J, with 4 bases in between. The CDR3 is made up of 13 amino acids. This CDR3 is CASSLDNNYGYTF. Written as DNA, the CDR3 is TGTGCCAGCAGCTTAGACAATAACTATGGCTACACCTTC.

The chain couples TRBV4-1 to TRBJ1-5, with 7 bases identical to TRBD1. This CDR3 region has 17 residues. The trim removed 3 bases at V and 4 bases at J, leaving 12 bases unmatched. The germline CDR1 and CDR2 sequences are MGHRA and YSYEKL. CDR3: CASSHPSPAGGNQPQHF. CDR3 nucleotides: TGCGCCAGCAGCCACCCATCCCCGGCAGGGGGAAATCAGCCCCAGCATTTT.

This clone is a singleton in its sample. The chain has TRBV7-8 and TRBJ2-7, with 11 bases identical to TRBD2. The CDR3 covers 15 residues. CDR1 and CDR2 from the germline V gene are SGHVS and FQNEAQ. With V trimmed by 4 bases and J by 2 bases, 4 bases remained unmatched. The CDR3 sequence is CASSSGTSGPYEQYF. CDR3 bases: TGTGCCAGCAGCTCCGGGACTAGCGGCCCCTACGAGCAGTACTTC.

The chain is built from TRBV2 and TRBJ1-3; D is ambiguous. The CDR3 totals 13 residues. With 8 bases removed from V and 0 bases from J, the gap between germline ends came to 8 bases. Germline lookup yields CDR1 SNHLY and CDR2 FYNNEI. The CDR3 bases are TGTGCCAGCTTGAGGGACTCTGGAAACACCATATATTTT. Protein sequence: CASLRDSGNTIYF.

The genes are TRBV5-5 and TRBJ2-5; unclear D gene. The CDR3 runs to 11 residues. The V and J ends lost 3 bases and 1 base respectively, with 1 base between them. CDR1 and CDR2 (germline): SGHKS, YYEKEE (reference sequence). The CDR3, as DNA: TGTGCCAGCAGCTCCCAAGAGACCCAGTACTTC. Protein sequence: CASSSQETQYF.

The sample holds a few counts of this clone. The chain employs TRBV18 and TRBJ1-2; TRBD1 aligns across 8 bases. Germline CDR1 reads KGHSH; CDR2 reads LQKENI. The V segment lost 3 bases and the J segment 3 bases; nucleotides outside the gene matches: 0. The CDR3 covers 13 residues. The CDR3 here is CASSPTGDYGYTF. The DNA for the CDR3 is TGTGCCAGCTCACCGACAGGGGACTATGGCTACACCTTC.

In DNA, the CDR3 is TGCAGCGTTCAGGACTATGGCTACACCTTC. Translated: CSVQDYGYTF. V is TRBV29-1 and J is TRBJ1-2; D remains unclear. The CDR3 length is 10 residues. The V gene lost 5 bases and the J gene lost 3 bases, with 4 bases spanning the gap. Germline CDR1 is SQVTM and CDR2 is ANQGSEA.

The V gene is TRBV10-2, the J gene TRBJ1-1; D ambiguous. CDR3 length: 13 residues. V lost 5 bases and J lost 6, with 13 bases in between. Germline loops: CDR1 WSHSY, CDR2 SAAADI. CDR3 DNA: TGCGCCAGCAGTTCTACGGGCAGCCCTGAAGCTTTCTTT. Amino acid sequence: CASSSTGSPEAFF.

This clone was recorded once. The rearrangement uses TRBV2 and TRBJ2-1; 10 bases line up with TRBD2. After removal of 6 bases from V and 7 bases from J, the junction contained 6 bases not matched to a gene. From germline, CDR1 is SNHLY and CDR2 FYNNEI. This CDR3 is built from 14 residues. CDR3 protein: CASSRTSGENEQFF. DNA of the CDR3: TGTGCCAGCAGCCGGACTAGCGGTGAAAATGAGCAGTTCTTC.

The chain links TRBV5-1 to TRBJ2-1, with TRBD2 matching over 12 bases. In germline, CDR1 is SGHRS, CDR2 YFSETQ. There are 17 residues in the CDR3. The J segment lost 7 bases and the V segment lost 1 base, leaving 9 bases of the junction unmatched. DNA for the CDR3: TGCGCCAGCAGCTTGACGGCTAGCGGGAGGGCCGCGAATGAGCAGTTCTTC. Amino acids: CASSLTASGRAANEQFF.

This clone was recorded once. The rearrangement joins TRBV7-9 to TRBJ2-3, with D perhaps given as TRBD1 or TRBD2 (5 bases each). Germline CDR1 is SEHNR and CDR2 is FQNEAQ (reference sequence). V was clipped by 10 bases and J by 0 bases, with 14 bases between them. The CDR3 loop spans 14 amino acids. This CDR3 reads CATSRGYSTDTQYF. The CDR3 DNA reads TGTGCCACCTCCCGGGGCTACAGCACAGATACGCAGTATTTT.

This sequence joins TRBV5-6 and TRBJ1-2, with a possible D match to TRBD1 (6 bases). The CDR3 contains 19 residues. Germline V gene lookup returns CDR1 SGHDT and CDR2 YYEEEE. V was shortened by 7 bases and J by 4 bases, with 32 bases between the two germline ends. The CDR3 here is CASVSRRVVGDNSLYGYTF. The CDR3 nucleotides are TGTGCCAGCGTCTCCCGGAGAGTCGTGGGGGACAATTCCCTCTATGGCTACACCTTC.

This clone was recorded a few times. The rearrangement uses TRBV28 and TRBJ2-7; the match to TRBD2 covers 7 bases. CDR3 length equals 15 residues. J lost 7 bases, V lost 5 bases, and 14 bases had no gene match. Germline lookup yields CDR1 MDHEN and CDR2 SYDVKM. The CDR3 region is CASSPRLALSGEQYF. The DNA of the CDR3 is TGTGCCAGCAGTCCGAGACTAGCCCTTTCGGGGGAGCAGTACTTC.

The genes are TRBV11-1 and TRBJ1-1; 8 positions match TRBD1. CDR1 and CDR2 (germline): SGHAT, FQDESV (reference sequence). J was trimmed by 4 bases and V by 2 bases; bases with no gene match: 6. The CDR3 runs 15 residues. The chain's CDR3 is CASSLRDRQPTEAFF. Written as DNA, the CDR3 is TGTGCCAGCAGCTTAAGGGACAGGCAACCCACTGAAGCTTTCTTT.

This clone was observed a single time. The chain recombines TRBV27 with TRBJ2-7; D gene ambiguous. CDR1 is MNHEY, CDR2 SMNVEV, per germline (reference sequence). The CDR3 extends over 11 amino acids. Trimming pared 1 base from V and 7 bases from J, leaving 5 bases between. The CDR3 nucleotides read TGTGCCAGCAGTTTATTTGGGGAGCAGTACTTC. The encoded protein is CASSLFGEQYF.

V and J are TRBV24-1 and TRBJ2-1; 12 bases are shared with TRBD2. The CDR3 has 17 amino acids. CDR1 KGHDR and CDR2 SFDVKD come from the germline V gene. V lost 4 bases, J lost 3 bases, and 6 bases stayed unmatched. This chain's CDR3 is CATSDATSGGFYNEQFF. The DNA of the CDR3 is TGTGCCACCAGTGACGCAACTAGCGGGGGGTTCTACAATGAGCAGTTCTTC.